This entry lists 17 T cell receptor beta chains sequenced from one sample in a study of post-analysis software for immune sequencing data (dated by TCRdb to between 2015 and 2016). What the study reported, not specific to this receptor: Patients showed significantly higher frequencies than controls for a few TRBV segments, among them TRBV5-6, TRBV5-1 and TRBV20-1.

Library generation was performed with PCR. This sample was sequenced with an Illumina HiSeq 2500. To reduce PCR and sequencing biases, unique molecular identifiers were incorporated into the TCR beta cDNA libraries. TCRdb took the public reads, trimmed them with fastp at Q25, ran MiXCR for clone calling and kept in-frame beta chains. Records with the same CDR3 protein are collapsed into one entry carrying the most frequent genes and DNA. Counted in this sample were more than 500,000 distinct CDR3 sequences; roughly 34% of them appeared once. About 6% of the sample is taken by the ten largest. These receptors lack a known antigen. The sample was blood. All receptors derive from a girl under 18 with multiple sclerosis.

The rearrangement links TRBV7-9 to TRBJ2-2; D is unclear. Germline-derived CDR1 and CDR2 are SEHNR and FQNEAQ (reference sequence). The V gene lost 0 bases and the J gene lost 1 base, with 12 bases spanning the gap. This CDR3 has 17 residues. The CDR3 nucleotides are TGTGCCAGCAGCTTAGCTGGTCGGCAGAAGAACACCGGGGAGCTGTTTTTT. It encodes CASSLAGRQKNTGELFF.

The gene calls are TRBV6-1 and TRBJ2-1; 10 positions match TRBD1. The V segment lost 2 bases and the J segment 3 bases; nucleotides outside the gene matches: 4. The V gene's germline CDR1 is MNHNS and CDR2 SASEGT. The CDR3 sequence is 16 residues long. CDR3 bases: TGTGCCAGCAGTGAAATGGGACAGGGGATCTACAATGAGCAGTTCTTC. It codes for CASSEMGQGIYNEQFF.

This chain links TRBV10-3 with TRBJ2-2, with 7 bases aligning to TRBD2. The length of the CDR3 is 15 residues. J lost 5 bases, V lost 11 bases, and 14 bases had no gene match. Germline V lookup: CDR1 ENHRY, CDR2 SYGVKD. CDR3 residues: CASCDLRGETGELFF. CDR3 in DNA: TGTGCCTCGTGCGATCTCCGGGGGGAGACCGGGGAGCTGTTTTTT.

This clonotype was picked up a small number of times. The chain couples TRBV5-6 to TRBJ2-3, with D unclear. Trimming removed 4 bases at V and 4 bases at J, with 10 bases between. This CDR3 has 13 amino acids. The germline CDR1 and CDR2 sequences are SGHDT and YYEEEE. Here the CDR3 reads CASSPDPADTQYF. Here the CDR3 DNA reads TGTGCCAGCAGCCCTGACCCCGCAGATACGCAGTATTTT.

This clonotype was counted only a few times. CDR3 DNA: TGTGCCAGCAGGAGACAGGGGTCCTTGGAGACCCAGTACTTC. Translation gives CASRRQGSLETQYF. The rearrangement uses TRBV12-3 or TRBV12-4 and TRBJ2-5, with TRBD1 matching 8 bases. The ends lost 6 bases at V and 5 bases at J; junction bases unmatched: 8. CDR3 length: 14 amino acids.

CDR3 sequence: CASLPRGSSNQPQHF. The DNA of the CDR3 is TGTGCCAGCCTCCCCAGGGGGAGTAGCAATCAGCCCCAGCATTTT. The chain carries TRBV6-6 and TRBJ1-5; 7 nucleotides match TRBD1. This CDR3 is built from 15 residues. Germline trimming cut 8 bases from V and 0 bases from J; bases unmatched to any gene: 7. Germline assignment: CDR1 MNHNY and CDR2 SVGAGI (reference sequence).

This clonotype was counted a few times. The genes are TRBV6-1 and TRBJ2-1; 7 positions agree with TRBD2. With 1 base clipped from V and 4 bases from J, the junction kept 4 bases outside the gene matches. CDR1 and CDR2 from the germline V gene are MNHNS and SASEGT. There are 15 residues in the CDR3. The CDR3: CASSEDWGGYNEQFF. The CDR3 coding sequence is TGTGCCAGCAGTGAAGATTGGGGAGGGTACAATGAGCAGTTCTTC.

The V call is TRBV5-1, the J call TRBJ1-4; 9 bases are a match to TRBD1. The J segment lost 8 bases and the V segment lost 4 bases, leaving 9 bases of the junction unmatched. Germline CDR1 is SGHRS and CDR2 is YFSETQ. The CDR3 is 15 residues long. The CDR3 loop reads CASSVNRGREEKLFF. CDR3 in DNA: TGCGCCAGCAGCGTAAACAGGGGGCGCGAGGAAAAACTGTTTTTT.

This clonotype was seen a handful of times. The chain uses TRBV5-1 and TRBJ2-3; TRBD1 aligns across 9 bases. The CDR3 consists of 16 residues. V trimming: 4 bases; J trimming: 1 base; junction bases outside the gene matches: 7. CDR1 and CDR2 (germline): SGHRS, YFSETQ. Written as DNA, the CDR3 is TGCGCCAGCAGCCAGGGGGGACAGGGAGGCACAGATACGCAGTATTTT. This codes for CASSQGGQGGTDTQYF. The entire variable domain, with the rest obtained from reference TRBV5-1 and TRBJ2-3, is as follows: KAGVTQTPRYLIKTRGQQVTLSCSPISGHRSVSWYQQTPGQGLQFLFEYFSETQRNKGNFPGRFSGRQFSNSRSEMNVSTLELGDSALYLCASSQGGQGGTDTQYFGPGTRLTVL.

The chain has TRBV7-9 and TRBJ2-7; D gene ambiguous. CDR1 is SEHNR and CDR2 is FQNEAQ in the germline V gene (reference sequence). Trimming took off 7 bases at V and 3 bases at J, with 13 bases between the two ends. This CDR3 comprises 13 residues. The DNA of the CDR3 is TGTGCCAGCAAAGATTTAGGGCTCTACGAGCAGTACTTC. This sequence encodes CASKDLGLYEQYF.

This clonotype was counted a few times. The chain combines TRBV5-1 with TRBJ2-3; D gene uncertain. V lost 5 bases, J lost 1 base, and 14 bases lay in between. The CDR3 runs to 15 residues. Germline loops: CDR1 SGHRS, CDR2 YFSETQ. The CDR3 reads CASSSLGSGTDTQYF. CDR3 in DNA: TGCGCCAGCAGTTCGCTAGGGTCCGGCACAGATACGCAGTATTTT.

The chain has TRBV18 and TRBJ2-5; TRBD1 matches at 7 bases. Germline CDR1 is KGHSH and CDR2 is LQKENI. The ends lost 2 bases at V and 1 base at J; junction bases unmatched: 4. CDR3 length equals 15 residues. The CDR3 loop is CASSPTGQPQETQYF. CDR3 nucleotide sequence: TGTGCCAGCTCACCAACGGGACAGCCCCAAGAGACCCAGTACTTC.

This clonotype was counted a few times. Germline is not matched at one junction end, which may reflect a read error. V and J are TRBV12-3 or TRBV12-4 and TRBJ1-5, with TRBD1 matching 8 bases. The CDR3 contains 13 residues. CDR3 sequence (DNA): TGTGCCGGCAGTCAAACCAGTGGACAGGGCCAGCATTTT. This gives the protein CAGSQTSGQGQHF.

The chain uses TRBV10-3 and TRBJ1-2; D gene ambiguous. The CDR3 totals 16 residues. The germline V and J ends were trimmed by 9 bases and 4 bases, with 24 bases remaining between them. From germline, CDR1 is ENHRY and CDR2 SYGVKD. The CDR3 DNA is TGTGCCATATCCCAGGTACACGCCTCGATTACCTATGGCTACACCTTC. It is translated as CAISQVHASITYGYTF.

There are a few counts of this clonotype. The chain uses TRBV24-1 and TRBJ2-3; the D is unclear. Germline-derived CDR1 and CDR2 are KGHDR and SFDVKD. V lost 3 bases and J 6 bases, leaving 6 bases between the germline ends. The CDR3 runs 12 residues. Here the CDR3 DNA reads TGTGCCACCAGTGATCGAAGGGATACGCAGTATTTT. Encoded protein: CATSDRRDTQYF.

This clonotype was counted many times. This chain uses TRBV29-1 with TRBJ2-1, with 8 bases matching TRBD1. Germline CDR1 and CDR2: SQVTM and ANQGSEA. The CDR3 spans 12 residues. V was pared by 3 bases and J by 9 bases, with 4 bases of the junction left unmatched. DNA of the CDR3: TGCAGCGTTGACCAGGGGGCTATTGAGCAGTTCTTC. Translating gives CSVDQGAIEQFF.

This clonotype showed up just a few times. This chain uses TRBV20-1 with TRBJ2-7; the D gene is possibly TRBD2 (6 bases). The germline V gene encodes CDR1 DFQATT and CDR2 SNEGSKA (reference sequence). The CDR3 runs to 15 residues. Trimming removed 0 bases at V and 6 bases at J, with 18 bases between. CDR3 bases: TGCAGTGCTAGAGACATCGGGGGAAAAGGTGGCGAGCAGTACTTC. The encoded protein is CSARDIGGKGGEQYF.